This is a list of T cell receptor beta chains from one sample in a study of blood T cell repertoires in COVID-19. The table came from immunoSEQ multiplex PCR; TCRdb's copy has only in-frame clones and leaves some out. In the table there are 50,000 to 55,000 clones, approximately 84% of which are singletons. The sequenced material came from peripheral blood. The receptors here all came from a human donor in a cohort sampled during active COVID-19. The CDR3 runs from the conserved cysteine through the conserved F or W. The order of the fields is V gene, CDR3 protein.

>TRBV18
CASSLLDSAYEQYF
>TRBV4-1
CASSQEWSSGGLNEQFF
>TRBV18
CASSGTGDYEQYF
>TRBV7-2
CASSPGTGLGGELFF
>TRBV15
CATSETGGNSPLHF
>TRBV9
CASSGPGTGVNF
>TRBV2
CASRSFPGVNTEAFF
>TRBV5-1
CASSPETGRYGYTF
>TRBV6-6
CASSISRGLGGYTF
>TRBV19
CASNLSGQSYEQYF
>TRBV18
CASLPGVGSYEQYF
>TRBV19
CARLRGPSKDTQYF
>TRBV3-1/TRBV3-2
CASSQGAPGRETQYF
>TRBV10-1
CASSGGLNTEAFF
>TRBV28
CASSFPTGETGGYSYNEQFF
>TRBV12-5
CASGLVLSQNTGELFF
>TRBV7-2
CASSWGPDTQYF
>TRBV12-3/TRBV12-4
CASTMDRVGARHF
>TRBV19
CASGVGGATDTQYF
>TRBV27
CASSSGAKNIQYF
>TRBV5-6
CASSLEANTQYF
>TRBV27
CASSLNPPLTGGPNEKLFF
>TRBV7-9
CASSPTGLFYEQYF
>TRBV9
CASSVNMNGGTQYF
>TRBV6-5
CASSFRLTQPNEQFF
>TRBV9
CASSLSEETQYF
>TRBV7-8
CASRGAGQTYGYTF
>TRBV10-3
CATIGMLGRGLLNEKLFF
>TRBV28
CASSPRTGGSNQPQHF
>TRBV18
CASSPMVTGKNEQYF
>TRBV9
CASSVSDSNYGYTF
>TRBV27
CASSPLEGREKLFF
>TRBV19
CASTRDRGGNQPQHF
>TRBV20-1
CSANGDTEAFF
>TRBV27
CASSFLGGENSPLHF
>TRBV19
CASRGDRAEKLFF
>TRBV7-6
CASSSAKTGHEQFF
>TRBV6-2/TRBV6-3
CASSGTGRGNQPQHF
>TRBV5-4
CASSVRQGLIYNEQFF
>TRBV7-3
CASSSAGVTNTGELFF
>TRBV7-3
CASSFDTYNEQFF
>TRBV3-1/TRBV3-2
CASSQVDIYLNTGELFF
>TRBV25-1
CASSEDFGSRTQKLFF
>TRBV9
CASSVTSEGYEQYF
>TRBV19
CASTPGYYNEQFF
>TRBV4-3
CASSQELSGQSTDTQYF
>TRBV9
CASRRDGTDTQYF
>TRBV19
CASGPPIQGIYGYTF
>TRBV7-2
CASSRDFWGYEQYF
>TRBV11-2
CASSFLGQGTDYEQYF
>TRBV5-6
CASSFQANYGYTF
>TRBV6-6
CASSSPGQVYSPLHF
>TRBV28
CASSFRGGADYTF
>TRBV5-8
CASSLRRGETQYF
>TRBV6-6
CASSSPEQGWGEKLFF
>TRBV7-3
CASSSAGGGYNEQFF
>TRBV4-1
CASSPSPSRYEQYF
>TRBV2
CASSENRGEVSPLHF
>TRBV3-1/TRBV3-2
CASSPKTRQRHHF